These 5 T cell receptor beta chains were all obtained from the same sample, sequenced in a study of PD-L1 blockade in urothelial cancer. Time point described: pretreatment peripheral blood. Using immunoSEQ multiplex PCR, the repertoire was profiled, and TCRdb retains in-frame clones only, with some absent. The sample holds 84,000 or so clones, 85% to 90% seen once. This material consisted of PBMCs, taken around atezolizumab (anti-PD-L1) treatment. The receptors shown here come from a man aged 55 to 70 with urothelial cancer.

The chain's CDR3 is CSVDRGNTGELFF. The CDR3 bases are TGCAGCGTTGACAGGGGGAACACCGGGGAGCTGTTTTTT. This chain links TRBV29-1 with TRBJ2-2; tentatively, D is TRBD1 (6 bases). The CDR3 spans 13 residues. V was clipped by 3 bases and J by 1 base, with 6 bases between them. Germline V lookup: CDR1 SQVTM, CDR2 ANQGSEA.

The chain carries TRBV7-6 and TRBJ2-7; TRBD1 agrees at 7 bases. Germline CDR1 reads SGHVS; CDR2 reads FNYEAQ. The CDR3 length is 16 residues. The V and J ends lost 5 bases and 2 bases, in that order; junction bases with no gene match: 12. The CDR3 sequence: CASSAHHGTAAYEQYF. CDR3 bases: TGTGCCAGCAGCGCACACCATGGGACAGCCGCCTACGAGCAGTACTTC.

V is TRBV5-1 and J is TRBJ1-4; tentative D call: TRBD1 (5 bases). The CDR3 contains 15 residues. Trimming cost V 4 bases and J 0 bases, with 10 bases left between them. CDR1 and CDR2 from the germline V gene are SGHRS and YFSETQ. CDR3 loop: CASSTTTATNEKLFF. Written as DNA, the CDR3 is TGCGCCAGCAGCACTACGACAGCAACTAATGAAAAACTGTTTTTT.

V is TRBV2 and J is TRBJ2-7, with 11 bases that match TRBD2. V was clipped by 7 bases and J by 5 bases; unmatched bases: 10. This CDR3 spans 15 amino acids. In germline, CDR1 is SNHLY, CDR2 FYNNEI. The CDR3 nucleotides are TGTGCCAGCATCCTCCCTAGCGGGGGGAGGAACGAGCAGTACTTC. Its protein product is CASILPSGGRNEQYF.

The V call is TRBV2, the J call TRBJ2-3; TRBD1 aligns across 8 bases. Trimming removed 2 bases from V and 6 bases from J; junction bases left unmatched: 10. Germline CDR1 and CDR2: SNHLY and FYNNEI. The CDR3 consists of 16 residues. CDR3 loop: CASSEWGRGRVDTQYF. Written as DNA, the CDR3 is TGTGCCAGCAGTGAATGGGGCAGGGGGCGTGTTGATACGCAGTATTTT.